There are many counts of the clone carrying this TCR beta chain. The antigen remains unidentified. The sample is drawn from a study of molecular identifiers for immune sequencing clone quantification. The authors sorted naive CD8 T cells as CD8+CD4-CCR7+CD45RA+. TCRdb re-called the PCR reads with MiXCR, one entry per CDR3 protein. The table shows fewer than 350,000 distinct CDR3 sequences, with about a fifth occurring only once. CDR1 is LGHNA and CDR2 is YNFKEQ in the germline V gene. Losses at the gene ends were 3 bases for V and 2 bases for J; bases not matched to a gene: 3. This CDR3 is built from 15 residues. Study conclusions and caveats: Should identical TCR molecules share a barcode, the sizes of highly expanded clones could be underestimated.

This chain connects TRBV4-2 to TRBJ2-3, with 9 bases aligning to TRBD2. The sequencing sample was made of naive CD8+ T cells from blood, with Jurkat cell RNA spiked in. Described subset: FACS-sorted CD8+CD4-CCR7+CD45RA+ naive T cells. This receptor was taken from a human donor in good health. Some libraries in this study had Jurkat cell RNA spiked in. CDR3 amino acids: CASSQTSGATDTQYF. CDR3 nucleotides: TGTGCCAGCAGCCAGACTAGCGGTGCCACAGATACGCAGTATTTT.